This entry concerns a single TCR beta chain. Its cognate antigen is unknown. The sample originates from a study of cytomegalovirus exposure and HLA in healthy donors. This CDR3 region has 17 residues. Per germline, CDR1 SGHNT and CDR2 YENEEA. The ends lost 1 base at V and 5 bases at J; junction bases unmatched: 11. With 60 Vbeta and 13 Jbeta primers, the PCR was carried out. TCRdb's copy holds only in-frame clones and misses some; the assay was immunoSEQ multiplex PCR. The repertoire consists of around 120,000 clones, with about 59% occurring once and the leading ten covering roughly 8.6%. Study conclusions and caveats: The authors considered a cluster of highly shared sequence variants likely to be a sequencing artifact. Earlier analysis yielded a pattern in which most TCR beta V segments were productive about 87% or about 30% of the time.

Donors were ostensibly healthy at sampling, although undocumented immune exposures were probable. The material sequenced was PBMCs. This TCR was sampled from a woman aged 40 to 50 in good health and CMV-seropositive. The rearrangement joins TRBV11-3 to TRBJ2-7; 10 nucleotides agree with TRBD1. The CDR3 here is CASSLGASGTGEDEQYF. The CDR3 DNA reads TGTGCCAGCAGCTTAGGAGCATCCGGGACAGGGGAGGACGAGCAGTACTTC.